These 26 T cell receptor beta chains were all obtained from the same sample, sequenced in a study of T cells in Graves' hyperthyroidism and ophthalmopathy. It was RNA transcripts that yielded the amplified TCR beta CDR3 regions. Initially, a first-round RT-PCR of the TCR CDR3 employed the HTBI primer set. MiXCR, run by TCRdb on the multiplex PCR reads, gives a single entry per CDR3 protein. The data contain around 250,000 distinct CDR3 sequences, about 14% of them singletons. Sequencing input: blood. The receptors here all came from a middle-aged woman with Graves' hyperthyroidism that later progressed to Graves' ophthalmopathy.

The table lists this clonotype with many counts. V is TRBV6-1 and J is TRBJ2-7; no clear D. The germline V and J ends were trimmed by 6 bases and 0 bases, with 15 bases remaining between them. CDR3 length: 15 amino acids. Per germline, CDR1 MNHNS and CDR2 SASEGT. The CDR3 DNA reads as TGTGCCAGCAGCCGAGGTGGCGCGAGCTCCTACGAGCAGTACTTC. Translation gives CASSRGGASSYEQYF.

The chain combines TRBV7-9 with TRBJ2-2; D call uncertain. The CDR3 is made up of 12 amino acids. The V end was cut by 1 base, the J end by 11 bases, with 8 bases between. Germline CDR1 SEHNR, CDR2 FQNEAQ (reference sequence). The CDR3 DNA follows: TGTGCCAGCAGCTTAGAGTCCCGAGAGCTGTTTTTT. Amino acids: CASSLESRELFF.

The CDR3 coding sequence is TGTGCCAGCAGCTTAGGTCGTGGGAGGGCCTTACGGGCAGATACGCAGTATTTT. Amino acid sequence: CASSLGRGRALRADTQYF. V is TRBV7-2 and J is TRBJ2-3; the match to TRBD2 covers 7 bases. Germline values: CDR1 SGHTA, CDR2 FQGNSA. V trimming: 1 base; J trimming: 4 bases; junction bases outside the gene matches: 14. This CDR3 has 18 amino acids.

As DNA, the CDR3 is TGTGCCAGCAGCCGAGGAGCCCGGGACAGGTTTTACGAGCAGTACTTC. It specifies CASSRGARDRFYEQYF. V gene TRBV7-8 combines with J gene TRBJ2-7; TRBD1 matches at 8 bases. CDR3 size: 16 residues. Germline-derived CDR1 and CDR2 are SGHVS and FQNEAQ. The junction had 13 bases not matched to a gene; V was cut back by 5 bases and J by 4 bases.

This clonotype was counted at least ten times. J is TRBJ2-5 and V is TRBV29-1; D remains ambiguous. In germline, CDR1 is SQVTM, CDR2 ANQGSEA. The CDR3 is 12 residues long. V was pared by 8 bases and J by 4 bases, with 14 bases between. CDR3: CSPGPLGETQYF. The CDR3 DNA is TGCAGCCCAGGCCCCCTAGGAGAGACCCAGTACTTC.

This clonotype occurred many times. The V and J genes are TRBV28 and TRBJ2-7; tentative D call: TRBD2 (6 bases). The CDR3 has 15 residues. Germline V gene sequence: CDR1 MDHEN, CDR2 SYDVKM. V shed 4 bases and J shed 3 bases, with 16 bases lying between them. The CDR3 region has the DNA TGTGCCAGCAGTTCGCTGAAGGAGGGGATCTACGAGCAGTACTTC. It specifies CASSSLKEGIYEQYF.

This clonotype was counted ten times or more. The chain couples TRBV28 to TRBJ1-2, with D possibly matching TRBD1 (6 bases). The V gene lost 2 bases and the J gene lost 0 bases, with 10 bases spanning the gap. The CDR3 spans 15 residues. CDR1 and CDR2 from the germline V gene are MDHEN and SYDVKM. The CDR3 region is CASSLGGKANYGYTF. The CDR3 coding sequence is TGTGCCAGCAGTTTAGGGGGCAAGGCTAACTATGGCTACACCTTC.

This clonotype was counted many times. The rearrangement links TRBV7-8 to TRBJ2-3, with 14 bases lining up with TRBD2. Looked up from germline, CDR1 is SGHVS and CDR2 is FQNEAQ. Trimming at V came to 4 bases and at J to 4 bases, leaving 10 bases not matched to a gene. The CDR3 runs 18 residues. As DNA, the CDR3 is TGTGCCAGCAGCTCGAGAGGGACTAGCGGGAGACGGGCAGATACGCAGTATTTT. Translation gives CASSSRGTSGRRADTQYF.

V and J are TRBV20-1 and TRBJ1-1; D is ambiguous. The germline V and J ends were trimmed by 0 bases and 5 bases, with 19 bases remaining between them. The germline gives CDR1 DFQATT, CDR2 SNEGSKA (reference sequence). This CDR3 comprises 16 residues. The CDR3 protein is CSARDLLDPRGTEAFF. The DNA for the CDR3 is TGCAGTGCTAGAGACCTCCTGGATCCCCGGGGAACTGAAGCTTTCTTT.

In this sample, this clonotype turned up many times. The V gene is TRBV12-3 or TRBV12-4, the J gene TRBJ2-1; 13 nucleotides match TRBD2. The CDR3 runs 16 residues. Losses at the gene ends were 4 bases for V and 2 bases for J; bases not matched to a gene: 2. Here the CDR3 DNA reads TGTGCCAGCAGTTATGGGACTAGCGGGACCTACAATGAGCAGTTCTTC. It translates to CASSYGTSGTYNEQFF.

This clonotype was seen once. This chain connects TRBV2 to TRBJ2-1; D may match TRBD1 or TRBD2 (5 bases each). The length of the CDR3 is 13 residues. V was trimmed by 6 bases and J by 9 bases, leaving 15 bases between them. CDR1 and CDR2 from the germline V gene are SNHLY and FYNNEI. CDR3 sequence reads: CASSPAGQGEQFF. The DNA of the CDR3 is TGTGCCAGCAGCCCGGCGGGTCAGGGTGAGCAGTTCTTC.

A note on this clonotype: It may be a read error: a sequence one base away is much more abundant. This chain joins TRBV3-1 and TRBJ1-2; unclear D gene. The CDR3 is made up of 14 amino acids. Germline V lookup: CDR1 LGHDT, CDR2 YNNKEL (reference sequence). The CDR3 bases are TGTGCCAGCAGGCAAGTTGATGGGTCGAGTGGCTACACCTTC. Translated: CASRQVDGSSGYTF.

This clonotype was counted many times. The rearrangement uses TRBV11-2 and TRBJ2-1; 8 positions match TRBD2. The CDR3 runs to 17 residues. CDR1 and CDR2 (germline): SGHAT, FQNNGV. The ends lost 5 bases at V and 6 bases at J; junction bases unmatched: 15. The CDR3 reads CASSLRPAGALGNEQFF. The CDR3 DNA reads as TGTGCCAGCAGCCTGAGACCAGCGGGAGCCCTCGGCAATGAGCAGTTCTTC. The complete variable domain, with remaining parts taken from reference TRBV11-2 and TRBJ2-1, reads EAGVAQSPRYKIIEKRQSVAFWCNPISGHATLYWYQQILGQGPKLLIQFQNNGVVDDSQLPKDRFSAERLKGVDSTLKIQPAKLEDSAVYLCASSLRPAGALGNEQFFGPGTRLTVL.

This clonotype occurred many times. This chain links TRBV12-3 or TRBV12-4 with TRBJ2-1, with 9 positions matching TRBD2. The junction had 11 bases not matched to a gene; V was cut back by 1 base and J by 7 bases. This CDR3 spans 17 amino acids. CDR3 bases: TGTGCCAGCAGTTTAGGTGAGAGCGGGAGGAAGAGGAATGAGCAGTTCTTC. It translates to CASSLGESGRKRNEQFF.

The table lists this clonotype with many counts. The V call is TRBV20-1, the J call TRBJ2-5; D remains ambiguous. This CDR3 is built from 13 residues. CDR1 is DFQATT and CDR2 is SNEGSKA in the germline V gene (reference sequence). The V end lost 0 bases, the J end lost 3 bases, and 8 bases lay between the germline ends. CDR3 nucleotide sequence: TGCAGTGCTAGAGACCCAGGAGAAGAGACCCAGTACTTC. Protein: CSARDPGEETQYF.

This clonotype was found many times. The chain employs TRBV10-3 and TRBJ1-5; D call uncertain. Germline lookup yields CDR1 ENHRY and CDR2 SYGVKD. Trimming shortened V by 0 bases and J by 7 bases, and 10 bases separated the two germline ends. This CDR3 comprises 14 residues. The CDR3 sequence is CAISESVFGQPQHF. The CDR3 bases are TGTGCCATCAGTGAGTCTGTTTTTGGACAGCCCCAGCATTTT.

V and J are TRBV7-9 and TRBJ1-1; D is unresolved. The CDR3 is made up of 13 amino acids. Germline V gene sequence: CDR1 SEHNR, CDR2 FQNEAQ (reference sequence). V was clipped by 5 bases and J by 9 bases, with 16 bases between them. Here the CDR3 reads CASSPDGINKAFF. The DNA for the CDR3 is TGTGCCAGCAGCCCAGACGGTATTAATAAAGCTTTCTTT.

In its sample, this clonotype was seen many times. CDR3 protein: CASVNRQGSAGELFF. The CDR3 DNA reads as TGTGCCAGCGTTAACCGACAGGGATCGGCCGGGGAGCTGTTTTTT. V and J are TRBV6-2 or TRBV6-3 and TRBJ2-2, with TRBD1 identical over 7 bases. Trimming removed 8 bases from V and 6 bases from J; junction bases left unmatched: 12. CDR3 length equals 15 residues. Germline CDR1 is MNHEY and CDR2 is SVGEGT.

This clonotype showed up many times. The chain recombines TRBV30 with TRBJ1-3; no definite D call. The CDR3 consists of 13 residues. Germline V lookup: CDR1 GTSNPN, CDR2 SVGIG (reference sequence). Trimming shortened V by 3 bases and J by 4 bases, and 10 bases separated the two germline ends. The CDR3 region is CAWRRTSGNTIYF. CDR3 DNA: TGTGCCTGGAGGAGGACTTCAGGAAACACCATATATTTT.

This clonotype was counted between two and nine times. The chain has TRBV10-2 and TRBJ2-2; 10 bases fit TRBD2. The CDR3 is 16 amino acids. Germline loops: CDR1 WSHSY, CDR2 SAAADI. V shed 6 bases, J shed 6 bases, and the junction held 10 bases outside the gene matches. CDR3 protein: CASRPPSGRGSGELFF. The DNA of the CDR3 is TGCGCCAGCAGACCGCCTAGCGGGAGAGGCTCCGGGGAGCTGTTTTTT.

The chain has TRBV19 and TRBJ2-7; D gene unclear. The CDR3 is 13 amino acids. Germline CDR1 LNHDA, CDR2 SQIVND (reference sequence). Trimming removed 0 bases from V and 3 bases from J, with 6 bases in between. The DNA of the CDR3 is TGTGCCAGTAGTATAGAGGGCCGCTACGAGCAGTACTTC. Protein: CASSIEGRYEQYF.

This rearrangement joins TRBV7-2 to TRBJ2-5; D is ambiguous. CDR1 is SGHTA, CDR2 FQGNSA, per germline. Trimming took off 0 bases at V and 7 bases at J, with 6 bases between the two ends. The CDR3 consists of 12 residues. The CDR3 DNA is TGTGCCAGCAGCTTAGCGGGCGGGACCCAGTACTTC. This translates into CASSLAGGTQYF.

This clonotype was picked up a small number of times. Given a much more abundant clone one base away, this may be a read error. This chain links TRBV6-1 with TRBJ2-7; D is unresolved. The germline V gene encodes CDR1 MNHNS and CDR2 SASEGT. CDR3 length: 13 residues. The CDR3 DNA reads TGTGCCAGCAGTGAAGGGGGTTCCTACGATCAGTACTTC. It translates to CASSEGGSYDQYF.

Ten or more counts support this clonotype. The gene calls are TRBV3-1 and TRBJ2-3; D is possibly TRBD2 (7 bases). V dropped 8 bases and J dropped 4 bases, with 19 bases sitting between them. CDR3 length equals 15 residues. In germline, CDR1 is LGHDT, CDR2 YNNKEL (reference sequence). The CDR3 DNA is TGTGCCAGCGGGGGCGGGACTACATTCCCAGATACGCAGTATTTT. Protein sequence: CASGGGTTFPDTQYF.

This clonotype has a count of ten or more. The chain is built from TRBV5-1 and TRBJ2-1; 11 bases are shared with TRBD1. CDR1 is SGHRS and CDR2 is YFSETQ in the germline V gene. With V trimmed by 4 bases and J by 6 bases, 9 bases remained unmatched. The CDR3 contains 16 residues. CDR3 amino acids: CASSTSPGTGGNEQFF. CDR3 coding DNA: TGCGCCAGCAGCACGAGCCCCGGGACAGGGGGCAATGAGCAGTTCTTC.

The chain links TRBV27 to TRBJ2-5, with 7 bases identical to TRBD2. From germline, CDR1 is MNHEY and CDR2 SMNVEV (reference sequence). The length of the CDR3 is 18 residues. J lost 1 base, V lost 5 bases, and 16 bases had no gene match. This CDR3 reads CASSTLAEPQPVQETQYF. CDR3 DNA: TGTGCCAGCAGTACCCTAGCGGAGCCACAGCCCGTCCAAGAGACCCAGTACTTC.